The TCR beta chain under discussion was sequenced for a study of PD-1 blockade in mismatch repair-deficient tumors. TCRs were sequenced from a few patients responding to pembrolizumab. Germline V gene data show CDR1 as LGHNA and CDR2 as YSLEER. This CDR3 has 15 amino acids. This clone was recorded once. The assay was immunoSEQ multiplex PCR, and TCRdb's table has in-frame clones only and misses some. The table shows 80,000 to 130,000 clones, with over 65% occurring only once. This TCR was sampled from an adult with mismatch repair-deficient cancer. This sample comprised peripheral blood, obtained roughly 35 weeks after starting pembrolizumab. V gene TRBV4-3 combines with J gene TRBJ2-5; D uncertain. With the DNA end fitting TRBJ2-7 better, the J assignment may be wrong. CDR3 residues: CASSQAWAGSYEQYF. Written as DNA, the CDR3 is TGCGCCAGCAGCCAAGCGTGGGCAGGCTCCTACGAGCAGTACTTC.